A selection of T cell receptor beta chains follows, all from one sample in a study of T cells in localized non-small cell lung cancer. The protocol was immunoSEQ multiplex PCR, while the TCRdb copy is restricted to in-frame clones and leaves out a portion. The data show about 24,000 clones, with around 86% seen just once and 22% held by the top ten. Sequences were derived from peripheral blood, sampled before any cancer treatment. The source of these receptors is a man aged 40 to 70 with stage I squamous cell lung carcinoma. The CDR3 runs from the conserved cysteine through the conserved F or W. D genes are given only for firm matches. The size entry is marked missing in some rows and otherwise reads once, few, many or a size class.

d_call: NA; v_call: TRBV10-3; j_call: TRBJ2-5; clone_size: NA; cdr3_nt: TGTGCCATCTCGCGTGGCGAGCGAGAGACCCAGTACTTC; cdr3_aa: CAISRGERETQYF
d_call: NA; v_call: TRBV4-3; j_call: TRBJ2-1; clone_size: once; cdr3_nt: TGCGCCAGCAGCCAAGAGGCCGGTCTCGCCTACAATGAGCAGTTCTTC; cdr3_aa: CASSQEAGLAYNEQFF
d_call: NA; v_call: TRBV19; j_call: TRBJ1-1; clone_size: NA; cdr3_nt: TGTGCCAGTAGTATGGCAGCGAACACTGAAGCTTTCTTT; cdr3_aa: CASSMAANTEAFF
d_call: NA; v_call: TRBV7-2; j_call: TRBJ1-6; clone_size: NA; cdr3_nt: TGTGCCAGCACTTACTCCCTCGGGGGAGAGTCACCCCTCCACTTT; cdr3_aa: CASTYSLGGESPLHF
d_call: NA; v_call: TRBV7-9; j_call: TRBJ1-1; clone_size: NA; cdr3_nt: TGTGCCAGCAGCTTAGGTTTGTGGGGGCCGGGCACTGAAGCTTTCTTT; cdr3_aa: CASSLGLWGPGTEAFF
d_call: NA; v_call: TRBV2; j_call: TRBJ1-1; clone_size: NA; cdr3_nt: TGTGCCAGCAGCTCCCAACAGGGTGTCCAGTCTGAAGCTTTCTTT; cdr3_aa: CASSSQQGVQSEAFF
d_call: NA; v_call: TRBV4-3; j_call: TRBJ1-2; clone_size: NA; cdr3_nt: TGCGCCAGCAGCCAAGATAGGGGGAGCCTTAATGGCTACACCTTC; cdr3_aa: CASSQDRGSLNGYTF
d_call: TRBD1; v_call: TRBV4-1; j_call: TRBJ1-6; clone_size: once; cdr3_nt: TGCGCCAGCAGCCAAGTCCCGACCGGGACAGATAATTCACCCCTCCACTTT; cdr3_aa: CASSQVPTGTDNSPLHF
d_call: TRBD2; v_call: TRBV25-1; j_call: TRBJ2-3; clone_size: NA; cdr3_nt: TGTGCCAGCAGTGAATCAGCGGGGGGGACCGATACGCAGTATTTT; cdr3_aa: CASSESAGGTDTQYF
d_call: NA; v_call: TRBV5-1; j_call: TRBJ1-6; clone_size: NA; cdr3_nt: TGCGCCAGCAGCTTGGCCGAGCAGAGCTCCTATAATTCACCCCTCCACTTT; cdr3_aa: CASSLAEQSSYNSPLHF
d_call: TRBD2; v_call: TRBV6-1; j_call: TRBJ2-2; clone_size: NA; cdr3_nt: TGTGCCAGCAGTGAGCGGGGGACTAGCGGATACACCGGGGAGCTGTTTTTT; cdr3_aa: CASSERGTSGYTGELFF
d_call: NA; v_call: TRBV7-3; j_call: TRBJ2-1; clone_size: NA; cdr3_nt: TGTGCCAGCAGCATCTCATCGGGGGAGTACAATGAGCAGTTCTTC; cdr3_aa: CASSISSGEYNEQFF
d_call: NA; v_call: TRBV4-2; j_call: TRBJ2-5; clone_size: NA; cdr3_nt: TGTGCCAGCAGCCAAGCGACGCGTGGGGCCCAGTACTTC; cdr3_aa: CASSQATRGAQYF
d_call: NA; v_call: TRBV4-1; j_call: TRBJ1-5; clone_size: once; cdr3_nt: TGCGCCAGCAGCCAAACATGGACGGAACAGCCCCAGCATTTT; cdr3_aa: CASSQTWTEQPQHF
d_call: TRBD2; v_call: TRBV11-3; j_call: TRBJ2-1; clone_size: NA; cdr3_nt: TGTGCCAGCAGCAGATACCCCCCCGGGACTAGCGGGGAGAATGAGCAGTTCTTC; cdr3_aa: CASSRYPPGTSGENEQFF
d_call: TRBD2; v_call: TRBV19; j_call: TRBJ2-3; clone_size: NA; cdr3_nt: TGTGCCAGTAGTAGGCTAGCGGGCACAGATACGCAGTATTTT; cdr3_aa: CASSRLAGTDTQYF
d_call: NA; v_call: TRBV5-1; j_call: TRBJ1-6; clone_size: NA; cdr3_nt: TGCGCCAGCAGCTTGCAGGACGAATCACCCCTCCACTTT; cdr3_aa: CASSLQDESPLHF
d_call: TRBD1; v_call: TRBV7-2; j_call: TRBJ1-2; clone_size: NA; cdr3_nt: TGTGCCAGCAGCGCACTTACAGGGGGGGTTGATGGCTACACCTTC; cdr3_aa: CASSALTGGVDGYTF
d_call: NA; v_call: TRBV27; j_call: TRBJ1-1; clone_size: NA; cdr3_nt: TGTGCCAGCAGTTGGAACGGGAACACTGAAGCTTTCTTT; cdr3_aa: CASSWNGNTEAFF
d_call: TRBD1; v_call: TRBV11-2; j_call: TRBJ2-7; clone_size: NA; cdr3_nt: TGTGCCAGCAGCTTAGATCCGACAGGGGAAGGTTACGAGCAGTACTTC; cdr3_aa: CASSLDPTGEGYEQYF
d_call: NA; v_call: TRBV5-4; j_call: TRBJ2-7; clone_size: NA; cdr3_nt: TGTGCCAGCAGCGGCGGACACCCGAGCTCCTACGAGCAGTACTTC; cdr3_aa: CASSGGHPSSYEQYF
d_call: NA; v_call: TRBV5-1; j_call: TRBJ1-4; clone_size: NA; cdr3_nt: TGCGCCAGCAGCTCCGGAACAGAAAAACTGTTTTTT; cdr3_aa: CASSSGTEKLFF